This T cell receptor beta chain originates from a study of T cell changes during pregnancy in multiple sclerosis. TCRdb's table, derived via immunoSEQ multiplex PCR, lists solely in-frame clones and lacks some. Counted here are more than 65,000 clones, about 95% occurring once; the ten biggest clones make up around 1%. The count of this clone is one. This material consisted of peripheral blood, taken in the second trimester of pregnancy. This receptor was obtained from a female donor with multiple sclerosis, enrolled in a pregnancy study.

The CDR3, as DNA: TGTGCCAGTAGTTGGGGAGGCGAGCAGTACTTC. Translated, it gives CASSWGGEQYF. This chain uses TRBV19 with TRBJ2-7, with D possibly being TRBD2 (6 bases). The CDR3 has 11 amino acids. V was pared by 5 bases and J by 6 bases, with 8 bases between. Per germline, CDR1 LNHDA and CDR2 SQIVND (reference sequence).